This entry features one T cell receptor beta chain sequence. Its antigen is still unknown. The sample comes from a study of T cell responses to AZD1222 COVID-19 vaccine. General study findings and limits: There were vaccine-associated CD4 TCRs across spike, dominant at 160-218 and 743-854. Researchers took repertoire samples only after the peak T cell response had come. Donors were chiefly white British, with a greater number of females, and clonal diversity was perhaps underestimated.

Measured with immunoSEQ multiplex PCR; TCRdb has only the in-frame clones, and not every one. Altogether some 120,000 clones are present, around nine tenths being singletons, with the ten largest covering approximately 3%. CDR3 length: 19 residues. The source was peripheral blood, collected on day 0 of AZD1222 vaccination. This TCR came from an adult in good health. This chain connects TRBV21-1 to TRBJ2-3; the table's D call TRBD1 went unverified against the DNA. TRBV21-1 represents a pseudogene. CDR3 DNA: TGTGCCAGCAGCAAAGGCCGAGTAGGACACTCCGTCCACGCAGATACGCAGTATTTT. This sequence encodes CASSKGRVGHSVHADTQYF.